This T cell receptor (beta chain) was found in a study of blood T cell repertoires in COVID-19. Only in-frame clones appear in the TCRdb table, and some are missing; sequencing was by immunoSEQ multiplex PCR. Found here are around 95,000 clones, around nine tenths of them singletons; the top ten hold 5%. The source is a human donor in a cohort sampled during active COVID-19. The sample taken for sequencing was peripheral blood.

The CDR3 nucleotides read TGTGCCAGCAGCAAAGTTAGGGGTTTGGACTATGGCTACACCTTC. This encodes CASSKVRGLDYGYTF. This rearrangement joins TRBV21-1 to TRBJ1-2; the table names TRBD1, a call not compared with the DNA. TRBV21-1 is listed as a pseudogene. This CDR3 has 15 amino acids.